Each of the 32 T cell receptor beta chains below was sequenced from the same sample in a study of spatial heterogeneity in lung cancer. TCRdb independently ran MiXCR on the 5' RACE reads; one entry per CDR3 protein. Seen here are 48,000 or so distinct CDR3 sequences, approximately 5% observed once, and the top ten hold roughly 11%. Sample time point: sample taken at primary tumor resection. The sequenced sample was PBMCs, obtained at surgery. The source of these receptors is a male donor with early-stage non-small cell lung cancer.

The V and J genes are TRBV7-2 and TRBJ2-1, with a possible D match to TRBD1 (5 bases). CDR1 is SGHTA, CDR2 FQGNSA, per germline. With 5 bases removed from V and 5 bases from J, the gap between germline ends came to 10 bases. The CDR3 is 13 residues long. CDR3 sequence reads: CASSPGPHNEQFF. CDR3 nucleotides: TGTGCCAGCAGCCCAGGGCCACACAATGAGCAGTTCTTC. The variable domain in full, completed from reference TRBV7-2 and TRBJ2-1, reads GAGVSQSPSNKVTEKGKDVELRCDPISGHTALYWYRQSLGQGLEFLIYFQGNSAPDKSGLPSDRFSAERTGGSVSTLTIQRTQQEDSAVYLCASSPGPHNEQFFGPGTRLTVL.

This clonotype has ten or more counts. The rearrangement joins TRBV11-2 to TRBJ1-1; D is uncertain. Trimming pared 4 bases from V and 3 bases from J, leaving 3 bases between. Germline values: CDR1 SGHAT, CDR2 FQNNGV. The CDR3 totals 11 residues. The CDR3 DNA reads as TGTGCCAGCAGCTGGCACACTGAAGCTTTCTTT. This encodes CASSWHTEAFF. Drawing the rest from reference TRBV11-2 and TRBJ1-1, the complete variable domain is EAGVAQSPRYKIIEKRQSVAFWCNPISGHATLYWYQQILGQGPKLLIQFQNNGVVDDSQLPKDRFSAERLKGVDSTLKIQPAKLEDSAVYLCASSWHTEAFFGQGTRLTVV.

This clonotype was seen repeatedly, ten times or more. The chain couples TRBV6-2 or TRBV6-3 to TRBJ1-3; D not certain. Trimming left V 0 bases short and J 3 bases short, with 6 bases between. CDR3 length: 14 residues. Germline CDR1 MNHEY, CDR2 SVGEGT. The CDR3 reads CASSYSTIGNTIYF. The DNA of the CDR3 is TGTGCCAGCAGTTACTCGACAATTGGAAACACCATATATTTT.

This clonotype has only a few counts. The chain couples TRBV18 to TRBJ2-3, with D hard to call. The V end lost 5 bases, the J end lost 0 bases, and 6 bases lay between the germline ends. Germline V gene sequence: CDR1 KGHSH, CDR2 LQKENI. CDR3 size: 13 residues. CDR3 sequence: CASSTTSTDTQYF. DNA of the CDR3: TGTGCCAGCTCAACTACTAGCACAGATACGCAGTATTTT.

This clonotype appeared many times. This chain uses TRBV5-1 with TRBJ2-5; 8 positions agree with TRBD2. V dropped 3 bases and J dropped 0; count of bases not matched to a gene: 4. Germline assignment: CDR1 SGHRS and CDR2 YFSETQ. The CDR3 is 15 amino acids. The CDR3 nucleotides are TGCGCCAGCAGCTCGGGAGGGGCGGACCAAGAGACCCAGTACTTC. Translated: CASSSGGADQETQYF.

A word on this clonotype: This may be a read error: a much more frequent sequence differs by one nucleotide. The J gene is TRBJ2-1, the V gene TRBV2; 8 bases fit TRBD2. There are 15 residues in the CDR3. Germline CDR1 SNHLY, CDR2 FYNNEI. The CDR3 sequence: CVSSEGRTSMDEQFF. DNA for the CDR3: TGTGTCAGCAGTGAAGGTAGGACTAGCATGGATGAGCAGTTCTTC.

The table lists this clonotype with many counts. The rearrangement joins TRBV12-3 or TRBV12-4 to TRBJ1-5; TRBD1 matches 8 bases. Trimming cost V 4 bases and J 3 bases; bases outside gene matches: 8. This CDR3 contains 16 residues. CDR3 amino acids: CASSSSTGVSNQPQHF. CDR3 bases: TGTGCCAGCAGTTCGTCGACAGGGGTATCCAATCAGCCCCAGCATTTT.

This clonotype was seen ten or more times. The gene calls are TRBV12-3 or TRBV12-4 and TRBJ2-3; D perhaps matches TRBD1 (6 bases). Trimming took off 3 bases at V and 1 base at J, with 11 bases between the two ends. The CDR3 loop spans 15 amino acids. The CDR3 bases are TGTGCCAGCAGTTTTCCAGGGGCGCGCACAGATACGCAGTATTTT. It encodes CASSFPGARTDTQYF.

This clonotype was picked up many times. The chain links TRBV4-1 to TRBJ1-5; tentatively, D is TRBD1 (5 bases). Germline CDR1 and CDR2: MGHRA and YSYEKL. This CDR3 contains 14 residues. The ends were cut back, 4 bases at V and 4 bases at J, with 11 bases in the middle. The CDR3 reads CASSPGPNNQPQHF. CDR3 DNA sequence: TGCGCCAGCAGCCCGGGACCTAATAATCAGCCCCAGCATTTT.

In its sample, this clonotype was seen many times. The genes are TRBV20-1 and TRBJ2-3; the match to TRBD2 covers 10 bases. Germline loops: CDR1 DFQATT, CDR2 SNEGSKA (reference sequence). J lost 2 bases, V lost 6 bases, and 5 bases had no gene match. The CDR3 has 14 residues. The CDR3 protein is CSARTSGFTDTQYF. In DNA form, the CDR3 reads TGCAGTGCCCGGACTAGCGGTTTCACAGATACGCAGTATTTT.

The rearrangement joins TRBV6-6 to TRBJ2-3; D is tentatively TRBD1 or TRBD2 (5 bases each). The V end lost 6 bases, the J end lost 4 bases, and 14 bases lay between the germline ends. Germline CDR1 reads MNHNY; CDR2 reads SVGAGI (reference sequence). The CDR3 extends over 14 amino acids. CDR3 DNA: TGTGCCAGCAGCCCCAGTCGGGGCCCAGATACGCAGTATTTT. This encodes CASSPSRGPDTQYF.

This clonotype rates as medium-sized. The J gene is TRBJ2-3, the V gene TRBV4-1; TRBD2 might be the D (6 bases). The germline V gene encodes CDR1 MGHRA and CDR2 YSYEKL. V was cut by 0 bases and J by 3 bases, with 19 bases left in between. This CDR3 comprises 18 residues. CDR3 coding DNA: TGCGCCAGCAGCCAAGATCTGGGGACTCCCCATTGGACAGATACGCAGTATTTT. It is translated as CASSQDLGTPHWTDTQYF.

This clonotype occurred many times. The CDR3 protein is CASSGTRGGDGYTF. DNA for the CDR3: TGTGCCAGCAGTGGGACCCGAGGGGGGGATGGCTACACCTTC. This chain uses TRBV12-3 or TRBV12-4 with TRBJ1-2, with D tentatively TRBD1 (6 bases). There are 14 residues in the CDR3. Trimming left V 5 bases short and J 6 bases short, with 16 bases between.

The sample holds many counts of this clonotype. The rearrangement links TRBV4-3 to TRBJ2-7, with D possibly being TRBD2 (5 bases). The CDR3 is 17 residues long. CDR1 and CDR2 from the germline V gene are LGHNA and YSLEER. V shed 0 bases and J shed 2 bases, with 17 bases lying between them. This chain's CDR3 is CASSQDVLAPGTYEQYF. CDR3 DNA: TGCGCCAGCAGCCAAGATGTGCTAGCTCCCGGGACCTACGAGCAGTACTTC.

The gene calls are TRBV5-4 and TRBJ2-7; 7 nucleotides match TRBD2. The CDR3 has 14 residues. Trimming at V came to 3 bases and at J to 2 bases, leaving 5 bases not matched to a gene. Per germline, CDR1 SGHNT and CDR2 YYREEE (reference sequence). The CDR3, as DNA: TGTGCCAGCAGCTCCGGCGGGAGAACCTACGAGCAGTACTTC. The encoded protein is CASSSGGRTYEQYF.

This clonotype was seen a few times. The chain combines TRBV27 with TRBJ2-7; D assignment may be TRBD1 or TRBD2 (5 bases each). This CDR3 has 12 residues. V dropped 6 bases and J dropped 6 bases, with 12 bases sitting between them. Germline V gene data show CDR1 as MNHEY and CDR2 as SMNVEV (reference sequence). The CDR3 reads CASSSGTGEQYF. The CDR3 DNA follows: TGTGCCAGCAGCTCCGGGACGGGCGAGCAGTACTTC.

This clonotype was seen repeatedly, ten times or more. The chain has TRBV4-3 and TRBJ2-3; TRBD2 aligns across 10 bases. Germline V gene lookup returns CDR1 LGHNA and CDR2 YSLEER. After removal of 0 bases from V and 1 base from J, the junction contained 4 bases not matched to a gene. The CDR3 loop spans 17 amino acids. The CDR3 here is CASSQDWLAGGTDTQYF. The CDR3 bases are TGCGCCAGCAGCCAAGATTGGCTAGCGGGAGGCACAGATACGCAGTATTTT.

This clonotype has a count of ten or more. The chain joins TRBV28 to TRBJ1-6, with D hard to call. Germline V lookup: CDR1 MDHEN, CDR2 SYDVKM. V was clipped by 1 base and J by 11 bases, with 18 bases between them. This CDR3 comprises 16 residues. CDR3 coding DNA: TGTGCCAGCAGTTTATTAAAAATTTCGGGGAAAGCACCCCTCCACTTT. This encodes CASSLLKISGKAPLHF. Based on the CDR3 plus reference TRBV28 and TRBJ1-6, the full variable domain is DVKVTQSSRYLVKRTGEKVFLECVQDMDHENMFWYRQDPGLGLRLIYFSYDVKMKEKGDIPEGYSVSREKKERFSLILESASTNQTSMYLCASSLLKISGKAPLHFGNGTRLTVT.

The table lists this clonotype with many counts. The V gene is TRBV12-3 or TRBV12-4, the J gene TRBJ2-5; 9 bases are shared with TRBD1. V trimming: 0 bases; J trimming: 4 bases; junction bases outside the gene matches: 3. The CDR3 has 15 amino acids. CDR3 sequence: CASSLASTGGETQYF. The CDR3 DNA reads TGTGCCAGCAGTTTAGCGTCGACAGGGGGAGAGACCCAGTACTTC.

This clonotype was counted many times. The J gene is TRBJ2-1, the V gene TRBV18; 11 bases are a match to TRBD1. The CDR3 consists of 17 residues. V was pared by 0 bases and J by 3 bases, with 4 bases of the junction left unmatched. The germline gives CDR1 KGHSH, CDR2 LQKENI. CDR3 sequence reads: CASSPPAGTGGYNEQFF. CDR3 coding DNA: TGTGCCAGCTCACCACCCGCCGGGACAGGGGGCTACAATGAGCAGTTCTTC.

By share, this clonotype ranks as medium-sized. This chain links TRBV29-1 with TRBJ2-2; D gene unclear. V was pared by 7 bases and J by 2 bases, with 5 bases between. The CDR3 has 11 residues. The V gene's germline CDR1 is SQVTM and CDR2 ANQGSEA. Written as DNA, the CDR3 is TGCAGCGCCTCCAACACCGGGGAGCTGTTTTTT. Protein: CSASNTGELFF.

This clonotype was found many times. CDR3: CSAQRTGQPTDTQYF. The DNA of the CDR3 is TGCAGTGCTCAAAGGACAGGTCAACCCACAGATACGCAGTATTTT. The chain is built from TRBV20-1 and TRBJ2-3, with 7 bases identical to TRBD1. V was pared by 5 bases and J by 2 bases, with 10 bases of the junction left unmatched. This CDR3 is built from 15 residues. Germline CDR1 DFQATT, CDR2 SNEGSKA (reference sequence).

This clonotype was found many times. V gene TRBV7-9 combines with J gene TRBJ1-4, with TRBD1 matching over 8 bases. The CDR3 covers 14 residues. CDR1 is SEHNR, CDR2 FQNEAQ, per germline (reference sequence). V gave up 5 bases and J gave up 7 bases; unmatched junction bases: 6. CDR3 sequence: CASSPGQGGEKLFF. The CDR3 DNA is TGTGCCAGCAGCCCCGGACAGGGAGGTGAAAAACTGTTTTTT. The variable domain in full, completed from reference TRBV7-9 and TRBJ1-4, reads DTGVSQNPRHKITKRGQNVTFRCDPISEHNRLYWYRQTLGQGPEFLTYFQNEAQLEKSRLLSDRFSAERPKGSFSTLEIQRTEQGDSAMYLCASSPGQGGEKLFFGSGTQLSVL.

This clonotype was picked up many times. V gene TRBV5-1 combines with J gene TRBJ2-3; the D is unclear. V dropped 4 bases and J dropped 2 bases, with 11 bases sitting between them. Germline V CDR1 and CDR2: SGHRS, YFSETQ. The CDR3 spans 14 residues. The CDR3 region has the DNA TGCGCCAGCAGCGGTGACTCTTTCACAGATACGCAGTATTTT. It is translated as CASSGDSFTDTQYF.

This clonotype was recorded at least ten times. V gene TRBV11-2 combines with J gene TRBJ2-1; D gene ambiguous. Germline values: CDR1 SGHAT, CDR2 FQNNGV. The CDR3 runs to 13 residues. The ends were cut back, 4 bases at V and 5 bases at J, with 9 bases in the middle. CDR3 in amino acids: CASSSLLNNEQFF. The CDR3 DNA reads TGTGCCAGCAGCTCCTTACTCAACAATGAGCAGTTCTTC.

J is TRBJ1-1 and V is TRBV5-5; D is unclear. This CDR3 comprises 15 residues. The germline V gene encodes CDR1 SGHKS and CDR2 YYEKEE (reference sequence). V was cut by 4 bases and J by 1 base, with 14 bases left in between. The CDR3 sequence is CASSPVGGPNTEAFF. The CDR3 DNA sequence: TGTGCCAGCAGCCCCGTGGGCGGACCGAACACTGAAGCTTTCTTT.

This clonotype was counted many times. The V gene is TRBV20-1, the J gene TRBJ1-6; 9 positions match TRBD1. The CDR3 extends over 16 amino acids. The V gene's germline CDR1 is DFQATT and CDR2 SNEGSKA (reference sequence). V lost 4 bases, J lost 7 bases, and 11 bases stayed unmatched. CDR3 bases: TGCAGTGCTACTAAACCGGGACAGGGACGGAATTCACCCCTCCACTTT. Its translation: CSATKPGQGRNSPLHF.

There are many counts of this clonotype. The V call is TRBV12-3 or TRBV12-4, the J call TRBJ2-5; possible D gene TRBD2, 6 bases. V was trimmed by 6 bases and J by 5 bases, leaving 19 bases between them. CDR3 size: 15 residues. CDR3 in amino acids: CASSSPATGGETQYF. DNA of the CDR3: TGTGCCAGCAGCTCTCCGGCAACCGGAGGGGAGACCCAGTACTTC.

This CDR3 reads CASSRDSVLREQFF. CDR3 nucleotides: TGTGCCAGCAGTCGCGATAGCGTGCTAAGGGAGCAGTTCTTC. The rearrangement uses TRBV11-3 and TRBJ2-1; tentatively, D is TRBD2 (5 bases). Germline V gene data show CDR1 as SGHNT and CDR2 as YENEEA. CDR3 length: 14 amino acids. Trimming stripped 6 bases from V and 10 bases from J, with 19 bases between.

In this sample, this clonotype turned up many times. This rearrangement joins TRBV30 to TRBJ1-5; a weak D match, TRBD1 (5 bases). Trimming stripped 1 base from V and 4 bases from J, with 11 bases between. Germline CDR1 is GTSNPN and CDR2 is SVGIG (reference sequence). The CDR3 is made up of 14 amino acids. The CDR3 spells CAWSAGPGNQPQHF. The CDR3 DNA reads as TGTGCCTGGAGTGCGGGACCTGGGAATCAGCCCCAGCATTTT.

The sample holds many counts of this clonotype. The V call is TRBV5-4, the J call TRBJ2-3, with D perhaps TRBD1 (6 bases). The CDR3 sequence is 15 residues long. The germline gives CDR1 SGHNT, CDR2 YYREEE (reference sequence). Trimming cost V 6 bases and J 1 base, with 15 bases left between them. CDR3 sequence (DNA): TGTGCCAGCAACCCCGAACAGGGCGGCACAGATACGCAGTATTTT. Amino acids: CASNPEQGGTDTQYF.

The rearrangement joins TRBV20-1 to TRBJ2-5, with TRBD2 matching over 11 bases. Germline-derived CDR1 and CDR2 are DFQATT and SNEGSKA (reference sequence). The CDR3 length is 15 residues. J lost 4 bases, V lost 3 bases, and 7 bases had no gene match. The CDR3 sequence is CSASPWLAGGETQYF. CDR3 sequence (DNA): TGCAGTGCTAGTCCCTGGCTAGCGGGAGGAGAGACCCAGTACTTC.